The rows below give T cell receptor beta chains drawn from one sample of a study of T cells expressing NK-cell markers. TCRdb re-called the 5' RACE reads; one entry per CDR3 protein, DNA not given. The sample has about 260,000 distinct CDR3 sequences. Input material: blood T cells: a sorted CD56 or NKG2C T cell subset, CD4+ or CD8+ T cells, or bulk PBMC T cells (not recorded which). All receptors derive from a woman between 18 and 70 years old in good health. CDR3s include the opening cysteine and the closing phenylalanine or tryptophan.

CDR3aa | j_gene | v_gene
CASSSDGEKLFF | TRBJ1-4 | TRBV5-6
CASSLWEKKHEQYF | TRBJ2-7 | TRBV7-2
CASSLGDSLLSTEAFF | TRBJ1-1 | TRBV5-1
CASSLKPTRQGTGNQPQHF | TRBJ1-5 | TRBV2
CASSGAGLTYNEQFF | TRBJ2-1 | TRBV6-1
CASSTPGAKNIQYF | TRBJ2-4 | TRBV6-1
CAWSGQGLANYEQYF | TRBJ2-7 | TRBV30
CASSPERGSYNEQFF | TRBJ2-1 | TRBV7-2
CASSFFTGNHEQYF | TRBJ2-7 | TRBV5-4
CASRSDGQPQHF | TRBJ1-5 | TRBV6-5
CASTGLSGGYGYTF | TRBJ1-2 | TRBV12-3/TRBV12-4
CSGLGTGAGETQYF | TRBJ2-5 | TRBV29-1
CSANLGGKEQFF | TRBJ2-1 | TRBV20-1
CASSSRTGLSTDTQYF | TRBJ2-3 | TRBV11-2
CASSPSGATNEKLFF | TRBJ1-4 | TRBV7-2
CASSPQRSPLHF | TRBJ1-6 | TRBV7-2
CSAALAAVGTQYF | TRBJ2-5 | TRBV20-1
CASRRAGGNYEQYF | TRBJ2-7 | TRBV28
CASSLSHILAKNIQYF | TRBJ2-4 | TRBV28
CAWSVWVDGELFF | TRBJ1-4 | TRBV30
CASPDRADTQYF | TRBJ2-3 | TRBV19
CAWSSSPGAVF | TRBJ1-2 | TRBV30
CASSVVERGSYNEQFF | TRBJ2-1 | TRBV9
CATSRDQGAGYGYTF | TRBJ1-2 | TRBV15
CASSYSPDGVYGQFF | TRBJ2-1 | TRBV6-2/TRBV6-3
CASSPPTGVEAFF | TRBJ1-1 | TRBV18
CASSNREQGGTGELFF | TRBJ2-2 | TRBV5-1
CASTLRGGKETQYF | TRBJ2-5 | TRBV5-6
CASRAREMGTGELFF | TRBJ2-2 | TRBV9
CASSQGVDRRAYNEQFF | TRBJ2-1 | TRBV4-2
CASSQAGTSGGYEQFF | TRBJ2-1 | TRBV4-1
CASSLDYYTGELFF | TRBJ2-2 | TRBV11-2
CASSGTGGWNEQFF | TRBJ2-1 | TRBV5-1
CASSLVVAGDVYNEQFF | TRBJ2-1 | TRBV5-1
CASSGPGWRGNTEAFF | TRBJ1-1 | TRBV6-1
CASSQEQYSRGSQSTQYF | TRBJ2-3 | TRBV4-3
CASTAGEAYQETQYF | TRBJ2-5 | TRBV12-3/TRBV12-4
CASSLDLSDTQYF | TRBJ2-3 | TRBV5-5
CASTQTVYQETQYF | TRBJ2-5 | TRBV5-1
CASGLVPPGEQFF | TRBJ2-1 | TRBV12-5
CSASRGRNEKLFF | TRBJ1-4 | TRBV20-1